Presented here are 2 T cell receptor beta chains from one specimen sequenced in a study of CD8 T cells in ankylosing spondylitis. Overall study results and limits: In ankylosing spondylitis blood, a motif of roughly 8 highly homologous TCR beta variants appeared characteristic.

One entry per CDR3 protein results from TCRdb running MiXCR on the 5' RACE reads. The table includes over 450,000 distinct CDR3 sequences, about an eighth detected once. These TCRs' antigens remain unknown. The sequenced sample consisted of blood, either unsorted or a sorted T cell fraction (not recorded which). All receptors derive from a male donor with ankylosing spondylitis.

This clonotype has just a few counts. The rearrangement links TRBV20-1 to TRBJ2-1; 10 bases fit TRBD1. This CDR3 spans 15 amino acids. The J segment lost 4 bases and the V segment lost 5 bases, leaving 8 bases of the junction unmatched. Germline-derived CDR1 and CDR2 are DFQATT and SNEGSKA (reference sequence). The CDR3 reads CSAPPRTGGYNEQFF. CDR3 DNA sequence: TGCAGTGCTCCACCAAGGACAGGGGGTTACAATGAGCAGTTCTTC.

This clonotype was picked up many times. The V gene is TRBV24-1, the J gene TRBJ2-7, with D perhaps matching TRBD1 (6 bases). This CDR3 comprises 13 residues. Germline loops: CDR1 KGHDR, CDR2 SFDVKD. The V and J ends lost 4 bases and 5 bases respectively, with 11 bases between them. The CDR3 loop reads CATSDEDSDEQYF. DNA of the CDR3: TGTGCCACCAGTGACGAGGACAGTGACGAGCAGTACTTC.